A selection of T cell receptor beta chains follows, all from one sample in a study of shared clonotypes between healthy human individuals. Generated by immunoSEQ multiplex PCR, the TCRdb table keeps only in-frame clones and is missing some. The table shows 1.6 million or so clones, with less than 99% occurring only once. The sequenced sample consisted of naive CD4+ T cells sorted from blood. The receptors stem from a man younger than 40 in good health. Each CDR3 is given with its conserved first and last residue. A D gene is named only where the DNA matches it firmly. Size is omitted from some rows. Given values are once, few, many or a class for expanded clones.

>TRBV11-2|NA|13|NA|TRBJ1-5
CASSSGLGEPQHF
TGTGCCAGCAGTTCGGGCCTTGGCGAACCCCAGCATTTT
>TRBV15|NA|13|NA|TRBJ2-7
CATSHSFSYEQYF
TGTGCCACCTCCCACTCCTTCTCCTACGAGCAGTACTTC
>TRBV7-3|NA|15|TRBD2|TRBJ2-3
CASSLWTSPTDTQYF
TGTGCCAGCAGCTTATGGACTAGCCCCACAGATACGCAGTATTTT
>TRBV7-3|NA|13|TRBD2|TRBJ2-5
CASSPTSAETQYF
TGTGCCAGCAGCCCGACTAGCGCAGAGACCCAGTACTTC
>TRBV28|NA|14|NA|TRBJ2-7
CASSFDMSSYEQYF
TGTGCCAGCAGTTTTGACATGTCCTCCTACGAGCAGTACTTC
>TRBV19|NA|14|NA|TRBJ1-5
CASSIWNSNQPQHF
TGTGCCAGTAGTATCTGGAATAGCAATCAGCCCCAGCATTTT
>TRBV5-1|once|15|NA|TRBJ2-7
CASSSSAGSSYEQYF
TGCGCCAGCAGCTCCTCGGCGGGCAGCTCCTACGAGCAGTACTTC
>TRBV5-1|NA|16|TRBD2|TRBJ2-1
CASSLGDYTPYNEQFF
TGCGCCAGCAGCTTGGGGGACTACACTCCCTACAATGAGCAGTTCTTC
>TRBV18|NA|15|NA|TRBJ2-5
CASSPLPGQGETQYF
TGTGCCAGCTCACCATTACCGGGACAAGGAGAGACCCAGTACTTC
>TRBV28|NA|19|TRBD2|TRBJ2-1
CASTTLRGLAGGRDGEQFF
TGTGCCAGCACCACACTCCGGGGACTAGCGGGAGGGCGGGACGGTGAGCAGTTCTTC
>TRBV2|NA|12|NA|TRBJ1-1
CASRGFNYEAFF
TGTGCCAGCAGGGGTTTCAATTACGAAGCTTTCTTT
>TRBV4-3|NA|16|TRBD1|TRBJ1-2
CASSQTDRVKDYGYTF
TGCGCCAGCAGCCAAACGGACAGGGTAAAGGACTATGGCTACACCTTC
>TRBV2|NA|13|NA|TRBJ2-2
CASVRESTGELFF
TGTGCCTCTGTACGGGAGTCCACCGGGGAGCTGTTTTTT
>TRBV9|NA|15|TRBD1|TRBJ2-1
CASSVRSQGVGEQFF
TGTGCCAGCAGCGTAAGGTCGCAGGGGGTCGGGGAGCAGTTCTTC
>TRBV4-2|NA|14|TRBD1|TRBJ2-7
CASSPGTDSYEQYF
TGTGCCAGCAGCCCGGGGACAGATTCCTACGAGCAGTACTTC
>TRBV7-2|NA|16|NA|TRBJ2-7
CASSLVPRVGPYEQYF
TGTGCCAGCAGCTTAGTCCCCCGGGTTGGACCCTACGAGCAGTACTTC
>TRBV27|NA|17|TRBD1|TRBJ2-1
CASSLLVGTGSYNEQFF
TGTGCCAGCAGTTTATTAGTCGGGACAGGATCCTACAATGAGCAGTTCTTC